The 6 T cell receptor beta chains below were found in one sample sequenced in a study of T cell changes during pregnancy in multiple sclerosis. The protocol was immunoSEQ multiplex PCR, while the TCRdb copy is restricted to in-frame clones and leaves out a portion. Here the sample spans around 61,000 clones, about 86% being singletons. Material: peripheral blood from another person, used as feeder cells. All receptors derive from a human donor whose cells served as feeder cells for cultures in a pregnancy study.

This chain connects TRBV9 to TRBJ2-3; 12 bases fit TRBD2. CDR3 length: 16 residues. Germline loops: CDR1 SGDLS, CDR2 YYNGEE. The trim removed 4 bases at V and 2 bases at J, leaving 5 bases unmatched. CDR3 amino acids: CASSFRTSGNTDTQYF. The CDR3, as DNA: TGTGCCAGCAGCTTCCGGACTAGCGGGAACACAGATACGCAGTATTTT.

The genes are TRBV5-4 and TRBJ2-1; D might be TRBD2 (6 bases). The V gene lost 4 bases and the J gene lost 4 bases, with 15 bases spanning the gap. CDR3 length: 15 residues. Germline V gives CDR1 SGHNT, CDR2 YYREEE (reference sequence). Written as DNA, the CDR3 is TGTGCCAGCAGCCAGACGGGAGTGGGTTACAATGAGCAGTTCTTC. Its protein is CASSQTGVGYNEQFF.

The sample holds a few counts of this clone. This chain connects TRBV9 to TRBJ1-5; D perhaps matches TRBD1 (6 bases). There are 13 residues in the CDR3. V gave up 3 bases and J gave up 7 bases, with 11 bases separating them. Per germline, CDR1 SGDLS and CDR2 YYNGEE. Here the CDR3 reads CASSEGGSQPQHF. In DNA form, the CDR3 reads TGTGCCAGCAGCGAGGGGGGGTCACAGCCCCAGCATTTT.

The chain carries TRBV7-2 and TRBJ2-3, with 7 bases matching TRBD1. The CDR3 length is 15 residues. The trim removed 3 bases at V and 0 bases at J, leaving 3 bases unmatched. Germline CDR1 SGHTA, CDR2 FQGNSA. This CDR3 reads CASSLDRTSTDTQYF. For the CDR3, the DNA is TGTGCCAGCAGCTTGGACAGGACTAGCACAGATACGCAGTATTTT.

The genes are TRBV4-1 and TRBJ1-5; D gene ambiguous. The CDR3 spans 13 residues. Germline V gene lookup returns CDR1 MGHRA and CDR2 YSYEKL. The ends were cut back, 3 bases at V and 7 bases at J, with 10 bases in the middle. DNA of the CDR3: TGCGCCAGCAGCCAGCCGAGTTTGCAGCCCCAGCATTTT. This encodes CASSQPSLQPQHF.

This rearrangement joins TRBV5-3 to TRBJ2-7; a possible D gene is TRBD1 (5 bases). TRBV5-3 is labeled an ORF, and its function is uncertain. V was trimmed by 2 bases and J by 4 bases, leaving 10 bases between them. The CDR3 runs to 13 residues. Here the CDR3 DNA reads TGTGCCAGAAGCTTACACTGGACATACGAGCAGTACTTC. Protein sequence: CARSLHWTYEQYF.